This paragraph reports one T cell receptor beta chain. This specimen belongs to a study of blood T cell repertoires in COVID-19. Looking at the study overall: From T cells, B-cell-depleted T cells, or PBMCs came the material, which was cDNA or gDNA.

Germline-derived CDR1 and CDR2 are GTSNPN and SVGIG (reference sequence). Trimming at V came to 2 bases and at J to 8 bases, leaving 14 bases not matched to a gene. There are 16 residues in the CDR3. Original data processing: By means of reference gene primer amplification, nucleated cell counts were estimated. The method was immunoSEQ multiplex PCR; TCRdb's version includes in-frame clones alone and lacks a portion of them. V and J calls and clone size are given by that table; D and trimming were obtained from the DNA. The repertoire holds fewer than 150,000 clones, with 80% to 85% as singletons. The gene calls are TRBV30 and TRBJ1-2, with 10 nucleotides matching TRBD1. What was sequenced was peripheral blood. The TCR was taken from a woman aged 30 to 39 who had recovered from COVID-19. CDR3 coding DNA: TGTGCCTGGAGTCATCGATCCGGGACAGGGGATTTAGGCTACACCTTC. Translating it yields CAWSHRSGTGDLGYTF.